This T cell receptor beta chain was found in a study of OX40 agonist ivuxolimab in advanced cancers. Details on this clone: Its antigen is not known.

Profiled with immunoSEQ multiplex PCR; TCRdb holds only in-frame clones, not every one. The profile covers roughly 130,000 clones, with around 95% appearing a single time and more than 0.15% taken by the ten largest. Germline lookup yields CDR1 MDHEN and CDR2 SYDVKM. Trimming at V came to 5 bases and at J to 8 bases, leaving 9 bases not matched to a gene. CDR3 length equals 15 residues. Whole-study results and caveats: More expanded clones were seen, on average, in CD8+ T cells than in CD4+.

This receptor was obtained from an adult with an advanced solid tumor such as melanoma, head and neck, liver or kidney cancer. V gene TRBV28 combines with J gene TRBJ1-4; 9 nucleotides match TRBD1. This specimen consisted of CD4+ or CD8+ T cells sorted from blood, obtained in a trial of the OX40 agonist ivuxolimab. The CDR3 region has the DNA TGTGCCAGCAGTATCCCCGGGACAGGGAACGAAAAACTGTTTTTT. It specifies CASSIPGTGNEKLFF.